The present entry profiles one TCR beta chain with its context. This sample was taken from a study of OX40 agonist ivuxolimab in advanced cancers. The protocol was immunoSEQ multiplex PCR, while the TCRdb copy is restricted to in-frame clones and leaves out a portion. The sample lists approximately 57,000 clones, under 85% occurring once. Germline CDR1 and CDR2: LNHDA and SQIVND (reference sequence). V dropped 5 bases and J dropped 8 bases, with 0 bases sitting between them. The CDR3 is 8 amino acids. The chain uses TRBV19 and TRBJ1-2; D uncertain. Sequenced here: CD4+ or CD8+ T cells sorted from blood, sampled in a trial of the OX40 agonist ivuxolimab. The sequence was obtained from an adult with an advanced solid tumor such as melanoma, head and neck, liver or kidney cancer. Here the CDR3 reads CASSGYTF. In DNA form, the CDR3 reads TGTGCCAGTAGTGGCTACACCTTC.